This T cell receptor beta chain was recovered during a study of shared clonotypes between healthy human individuals. Here immunoSEQ multiplex PCR was the method, and the copy in TCRdb shows in-frame clones only, minus some. This sample has 450,000 to 500,000 clones; approximately 80% occur once, and the top ten carry around 11%. This CDR3 region has 14 residues. V was cut by 4 bases and J by 5 bases, with 14 bases left in between. Germline CDR1 SGHTA, CDR2 FQGNSA. V usage is TRBV7-2 and J usage is TRBJ2-5, with D uncertain. This receptor was obtained from a middle-aged woman in good health. Some clones in this sample may be carry-over from other donors' samples. Sequencing used PBMCs. CDR3 in amino acids: CASSSRPMEETQYF. CDR3 DNA: TGTGCCAGCAGCTCCAGGCCCATGGAGGAGACCCAGTACTTC.